Following are 25 T cell receptor beta chains from one sample sequenced in a study of T cells in Graves' hyperthyroidism and ophthalmopathy. The TCR beta CDR3 regions underwent amplification using RNA transcripts as the source. The HTBI primer set served for first-round RT-PCR of the TCR CDR3. TCRdb re-called the multiplex PCR reads through MiXCR, storing one row per CDR3 protein. The sample shows about 210,000 distinct CDR3 sequences, 15% to 20% of them seen only once. Sequenced input: blood. The receptors stem from a man between 45 and 60 years old with Graves' hyperthyroidism.

The chain has TRBV25-1 and TRBJ1-3, with D perhaps TRBD1 (6 bases). This CDR3 spans 15 amino acids. The V end lost 5 bases, the J end lost 0 bases, and 11 bases lay between the germline ends. In germline, CDR1 is MGHDK, CDR2 SYGVNS. CDR3 nucleotides: TGTGCCAGCAGTAGGGACATTAGCTCTGGAAACACCATATATTTT. It codes for CASSRDISSGNTIYF.

The chain uses TRBV11-2 and TRBJ2-1; TRBD2 agrees at 8 bases. With V trimmed by 4 bases and J by 6 bases, 8 bases remained unmatched. Germline values: CDR1 SGHAT, CDR2 FQNNGV. The CDR3 length is 15 residues. This CDR3 reads CASSSSGRFGNEQFF. CDR3 DNA sequence: TGTGCCAGCAGCTCGAGCGGGAGATTCGGCAATGAGCAGTTCTTC.

This clonotype was observed a few times. The rearrangement joins TRBV12-3 or TRBV12-4 to TRBJ2-5, with 9 bases lining up with TRBD1. The trim removed 1 base at V and 2 bases at J, leaving 2 bases unmatched. There are 15 residues in the CDR3. The chain's CDR3 is CASSLETGGQETQYF. The DNA of the CDR3 is TGTGCCAGCAGTTTAGAGACAGGGGGACAAGAGACCCAGTACTTC.

The genes are TRBV3-1 and TRBJ1-1; a possible D gene is TRBD1 (6 bases). CDR1 and CDR2 from the germline V gene are LGHDT and YNNKEL (reference sequence). The V and J ends lost 4 bases and 1 base respectively, with 10 bases between them. The CDR3 runs to 14 residues. This chain's CDR3 is CASSPETGNTEAFF. In DNA form, the CDR3 reads TGTGCCAGCAGCCCCGAGACAGGGAACACTGAAGCTTTCTTT.

This clonotype was seen repeatedly, ten times or more. This chain links TRBV18 with TRBJ1-1; no reliable D call. The CDR3 contains 13 residues. Deletions cut 3 bases from V and 2 bases from J, with 7 bases between. Germline-derived CDR1 and CDR2 are KGHSH and LQKENI. The CDR3 DNA is TGTGCCAGCTCACCGGGCCAAAACACTGAAGCTTTCTTT. Protein: CASSPGQNTEAFF.

J is TRBJ2-1 and V is TRBV7-2; the D is unclear. Germline V gives CDR1 SGHTA, CDR2 FQGNSA. V gave up 3 bases and J gave up 10 bases, with 13 bases separating them. This CDR3 spans 13 amino acids. The chain's CDR3 is CASSFQIGREQFF. CDR3 nucleotides: TGTGCCAGCAGCTTTCAAATAGGCCGGGAGCAGTTCTTC.

This clonotype has a handful of counts. This may be a read error, as it is one base from a much larger clone. This rearrangement joins TRBV4-2 to TRBJ2-5; 8 bases agree with TRBD2. Unmatched junction bases numbered 0, after V lost 2 bases and J lost 1 base. The CDR3 loop spans 14 amino acids. Germline V CDR1 and CDR2: LGHNA, YNFKEQ. The CDR3 protein is CASSQTSGQETQYF. Written as DNA, the CDR3 is TGTGCCAGCAGCCAAACTAGCGGCCAAGAGACCCAGTACTTC.

This clonotype was found many times. CDR3 sequence (DNA): TGCAGTGCTAGAGATCTCCGCGTGGAAACGGAAGCTAACTATGGCTACACCTTC. As protein: CSARDLRVETEANYGYTF. The chain is built from TRBV20-1 and TRBJ1-2; D unclear. The CDR3 sequence is 18 residues long. Looked up from germline, CDR1 is DFQATT and CDR2 is SNEGSKA (reference sequence). Trimming left V 0 bases short and J 0 bases short, with 20 bases between.

This clonotype showed up many times. The V call is TRBV7-9, the J call TRBJ2-1; 14 bases are shared with TRBD2. The V gene's germline CDR1 is SEHNR and CDR2 FQNEAQ (reference sequence). Germline trimming cut 1 base from V and 6 bases from J; bases unmatched to any gene: 8. CDR3 length equals 18 residues. CDR3 protein: CASSLGERTSGRPNEQFF. CDR3 sequence (DNA): TGTGCCAGCAGCTTAGGCGAACGGACTAGCGGGAGGCCCAATGAGCAGTTCTTC.

The chain employs TRBV6-2 or TRBV6-3 and TRBJ1-6; 9 nucleotides line up with TRBD1. Germline V gene sequence: CDR1 MNHEY, CDR2 SVGEGT. V shed 6 bases, J shed 8 bases, and the junction held 8 bases outside the gene matches. The CDR3 totals 15 residues. The DNA for the CDR3 is TGTGCCAGCAGGGACAGGGGACGTTTCGATTCACCCCTCCACTTT. Translated, it gives CASRDRGRFDSPLHF.

The sample holds a few counts of this clonotype. The chain links TRBV7-2 to TRBJ2-1, with 12 bases aligning to TRBD2. This CDR3 is 16 amino acids long. Germline V gives CDR1 SGHTA, CDR2 FQGNSA. V shed 6 bases and J 9 bases; nucleotides not matched to a gene: 12. The CDR3 coding sequence is TGTGCCAGCAGGCAGGCCTCTAGCGGGAGGGCCGGTGAGCAGTTCTTC. Encoded protein: CASRQASSGRAGEQFF.

This clonotype has a count of ten or more. V usage is TRBV30 and J usage is TRBJ1-1; no reliable D call. This CDR3 contains 12 residues. Trimming left V 5 bases short and J 3 bases short, with 10 bases between. Germline values: CDR1 GTSNPN, CDR2 SVGIG (reference sequence). In DNA, the CDR3 is TGTGCCTGGGACCGAGGGTACACTGAAGCTTTCTTT. This encodes CAWDRGYTEAFF.

This sequence joins TRBV4-1 and TRBJ2-7; D perhaps matches TRBD2 (5 bases). The V gene lost 0 bases and the J gene lost 4 bases, with 16 bases spanning the gap. Germline V CDR1 and CDR2: MGHRA, YSYEKL. The CDR3 runs to 16 residues. Written as DNA, the CDR3 is TGCGCCAGCAGCCAAGAAAGCCTAGCCGGTGGATACGAGCAGTACTTC. Translating it yields CASSQESLAGGYEQYF.

Of note for this clonotype: A much larger clone sits a single nucleotide away, making a read error possible. This chain uses TRBV10-3 with TRBJ1-1, with D uncertain. CDR1 and CDR2 (germline): ENHRY, SYGVKD. The CDR3 is 15 residues long. V was clipped by 3 bases and J by 3 bases, with 14 bases between them. CDR3 in amino acids: CAISDPYRGHTEAFF. CDR3 in DNA: TGTGCCATCAGTGACCCGTACCGCGGGCACACTGAAGCTTTCTTT.

The chain joins TRBV29-1 to TRBJ1-2; no reliable D call. The CDR3 length is 12 residues. V was clipped by 6 bases and J by 3 bases, with 11 bases between them. The germline V gene encodes CDR1 SQVTM and CDR2 ANQGSEA. This CDR3 reads CSVNIGDYGYTF. In nucleotides, the CDR3 is TGCAGCGTGAACATAGGAGACTATGGCTACACCTTC.

This clonotype was seen at least ten times. The genes are TRBV28 and TRBJ1-2; D is ambiguous. The CDR3 is 12 amino acids. Trimming took 8 bases from V and 8 from J, leaving 15 bases between them. CDR1 is MDHEN, CDR2 SYDVKM, per germline. The CDR3 loop reads CASGFSFRGYTF. CDR3 DNA: TGTGCCAGCGGGTTTTCGTTTAGAGGCTACACCTTC.

This clonotype was seen repeatedly, ten times or more. The chain has TRBV28 and TRBJ1-1, with D hard to call. CDR1 and CDR2 from the germline V gene are MDHEN and SYDVKM. The V and J ends lost 1 base and 7 bases respectively, with 7 bases between them. This CDR3 spans 12 amino acids. The CDR3 region has the DNA TGTGCCAGCAGTTTATTGGTGGGTGAAGCTTTCTTT. This encodes CASSLLVGEAFF.

In its sample, this clonotype was seen many times. The CDR3 nucleotides are TGTGCCAGCTCAGAACAGCAGGGATCCCAAGAGACCCAGTACTTC. Translating it yields CASSEQQGSQETQYF. The gene calls are TRBV18 and TRBJ2-5; TRBD1 is a possible D gene (5 bases). The CDR3 is 15 amino acids. Trimming shortened V by 5 bases and J by 1 base, and 14 bases separated the two germline ends. Germline values: CDR1 KGHSH, CDR2 LQKENI.

In its sample, this clonotype was seen many times. V usage is TRBV28 and J usage is TRBJ2-1; 10 bases are a match to TRBD2. The germline CDR1 and CDR2 sequences are MDHEN and SYDVKM. The CDR3 runs 17 residues. V gave up 3 bases and J gave up 2 bases; unmatched junction bases: 7. The CDR3 coding sequence is TGTGCCAGCAGTTTGGGGCTAGCGGGAGAGACCTACAATGAGCAGTTCTTC. Protein product: CASSLGLAGETYNEQFF.

This clonotype appeared many times. The CDR3 DNA follows: TGTGCCAGCAGTCGAGCGGGAGGGGAGCAGTTCTTC. Translating it yields CASSRAGGEQFF. This chain joins TRBV7-2 and TRBJ2-1; 10 bases agree with TRBD2. The CDR3 has 12 amino acids. Per germline, CDR1 SGHTA and CDR2 FQGNSA. The ends lost 6 bases at V and 10 bases at J; junction bases unmatched: 3.

The table lists this clonotype with many counts. The CDR3 nucleotides read TGCGCCAGCAGCTTCATCGCGGGGAGTAGCACAGATACGCAGTATTTT. Amino acid sequence: CASSFIAGSSTDTQYF. The V gene is TRBV5-1, the J gene TRBJ2-3; possibly TRBD2 for D (6 bases). V was pared by 2 bases and J by 0 bases, with 13 bases between. Germline V gene data show CDR1 as SGHRS and CDR2 as YFSETQ. CDR3 size: 16 residues. Full variable domain (remainder filled in from reference TRBV5-1 and TRBJ2-3): KAGVTQTPRYLIKTRGQQVTLSCSPISGHRSVSWYQQTPGQGLQFLFEYFSETQRNKGNFPGRFSGRQFSNSRSEMNVSTLELGDSALYLCASSFIAGSSTDTQYFGPGTRLTVL.

There are a few counts of this clonotype. This may be a read error, as it is one base from a much larger clone. This sequence joins TRBV7-8 and TRBJ1-2; weak D call: TRBD1 (5 bases). This CDR3 is 13 amino acids long. The V end was cut by 4 bases, the J end by 5 bases, with 11 bases between. Germline V CDR1 and CDR2: SGHVS, FQNEAQ. CDR3 DNA: TGTGCCAGCAGCTGGGGACGGAAATATGGCTACACCTTC. It encodes CASSWGRKYGYTF.

This clonotype was seen ten or more times. This chain connects TRBV6-2 or TRBV6-3 to TRBJ2-7; TRBD1 matches 8 bases. This CDR3 has 18 amino acids. Looked up from germline, CDR1 is MNHEY and CDR2 is SVGEGT. The V gene end was trimmed by 7 bases and the J gene end by 2 bases; junction bases not matched to a gene: 19. This chain's CDR3 is CASTSTRPWDRRTYEQYF. The CDR3 region has the DNA TGTGCCAGCACCTCCACTCGCCCTTGGGACAGGCGAACCTACGAGCAGTACTTC.

The chain has TRBV2 and TRBJ2-7; 9 nucleotides agree with TRBD1. This CDR3 comprises 14 residues. Trimming took 6 bases from V and 6 from J; bases not matched to a gene: 9. Germline loops: CDR1 SNHLY, CDR2 FYNNEI. DNA of the CDR3: TGTGCCAGCAGCCCGGGACAGGGCCGTATCGAGCAGTACTTC. Encoded protein: CASSPGQGRIEQYF.

V and J are TRBV24-1 and TRBJ1-1; D remains ambiguous. The CDR3 has 13 residues. Germline CDR1 is KGHDR and CDR2 is SFDVKD. Trimming shortened V by 4 bases and J by 1 base, and 6 bases separated the two germline ends. In DNA form, the CDR3 reads TGTGCCACCAGTGAGGGCGGGAACACTGAAGCTTTCTTT. Translating gives CATSEGGNTEAFF.